These 27 T cell receptor beta chains were sequenced from one sample in a study of blood T cell dynamics during melanoma immunotherapy. The sample's time point: pre-treatment baseline. Clones were read by immunoSEQ multiplex PCR, and TCRdb kept only the in-frame ones, dropping some. The table lists roughly 6,900 clones, about three quarters of them singletons. The sample was blood, taken from a patient treated with checkpoint blockade. Receptor source: a human donor with melanoma.

This chain uses TRBV6-5 with TRBJ1-5, with TRBD1 as a possible D gene (5 bases). Between the trimmed V and J ends, which lost 2 bases and 2 bases, there was a span of 10 bases. CDR3 length: 15 residues. The germline gives CDR1 MNHEY, CDR2 SVGAGI. In DNA, the CDR3 is TGTGCCAGCAGTTACCGGCGAGGGGGCAATCAGCCCCAGCATTTT. It yields the protein CASSYRRGGNQPQHF.

The chain employs TRBV7-9 and TRBJ2-7; D is unclear. The germline CDR1 and CDR2 sequences are SEHNR and FQNEAQ (reference sequence). The CDR3 extends over 13 amino acids. V lost 5 bases, J lost 6 bases, and 14 bases lay in between. The CDR3 is CASSQTEFSEQYF. The CDR3 bases are TGTGCCAGCAGCCAGACTGAATTCTCCGAGCAGTACTTC.

V is TRBV20-1 and J is TRBJ2-7, with D unresolved. The CDR3 length is 11 residues. Trimming cost V 2 bases and J 4 bases, with 6 bases left between them. The germline gives CDR1 DFQATT, CDR2 SNEGSKA (reference sequence). CDR3 in amino acids: CSARPRYEQYF. The CDR3, as DNA: TGCAGTGCTAGACCCCGATACGAGCAGTACTTC.

This chain uses TRBV19 with TRBJ2-2, with 9 bases aligning to TRBD2. With 8 bases clipped from V and 4 bases from J, the junction kept 8 bases outside the gene matches. The CDR3 totals 15 residues. CDR1 and CDR2 from the germline V gene are LNHDA and SQIVND (reference sequence). For the CDR3, the DNA is TGTGCCAGTCGGACCGGGACTAGCCCCACCGGGGAGCTGTTTTTT. This sequence encodes CASRTGTSPTGELFF. Together with reference TRBV19 and TRBJ2-2, the CDR3 gives the full variable domain: DGGITQSPKYLFRKEGQNVTLSCEQNLNHDAMYWYRQDPGQGLRLIYYSQIVNDFQKGDIAEGYSVSREKKESFPLTVTSAQKNPTAFYLCASRTGTSPTGELFFGEGSRLTVL.

The chain uses TRBV5-1 and TRBJ1-1; D is unclear. Germline V lookup: CDR1 SGHRS, CDR2 YFSETQ. The germline V and J ends were trimmed by 2 bases and 7 bases, with 9 bases remaining between them. This CDR3 region has 12 residues. The CDR3 coding sequence is TGCGCCAGCAGCTTTACAGAAAATGAAGCTTTCTTT. This translates into CASSFTENEAFF.

The chain links TRBV30 to TRBJ1-5; the D gene is possibly TRBD1 (5 bases). The germline CDR1 and CDR2 sequences are GTSNPN and SVGIG (reference sequence). Trimming removed 3 bases at V and 0 bases at J, with 15 bases between. CDR3 size: 16 residues. The chain's CDR3 is CAWSDRDRRSNQPQHF. In DNA, the CDR3 is TGTGCCTGGAGCGACCGGGACCGACGTAGCAATCAGCCCCAGCATTTT.

The rearrangement joins TRBV5-6 to TRBJ1-6; TRBD1 matches at 11 bases. CDR3 size: 13 residues. CDR1 and CDR2 (germline): SGHDT, YYEEEE. V lost 7 bases to trimming and J lost 10 bases; unmatched junction nucleotides: 4. The CDR3 region has the DNA TGTGCCAGCTGGGACAGGGGGGTATCACCCCTCCACTTT. The encoded protein is CASWDRGVSPLHF.

The J gene is TRBJ1-6, the V gene TRBV7-2, with 8 positions matching TRBD1. With 1 base clipped from V and 5 bases from J, the junction kept 4 bases outside the gene matches. The length of the CDR3 is 16 residues. In germline, CDR1 is SGHTA, CDR2 FQGNSA. The CDR3 protein is CASSLGGTGNNSPLHF. The CDR3 DNA reads TGTGCCAGCAGCTTAGGAGGGACAGGAAATAATTCACCCCTCCACTTT.

This clone was observed a single time. J is TRBJ2-1 and V is TRBV5-1, with 9 bases identical to TRBD1. The CDR3 spans 14 residues. Germline values: CDR1 SGHRS, CDR2 YFSETQ. Trimming took 3 bases from V and 8 from J; bases not matched to a gene: 6. The CDR3 bases are TGCGCCAGCAGCTCCGGGACAGGGAATGATGAGCAGTTCTTC. Its translation: CASSSGTGNDEQFF. Full variable domain (rest looked up from reference TRBV5-1 and TRBJ2-1): KAGVTQTPRYLIKTRGQQVTLSCSPISGHRSVSWYQQTPGQGLQFLFEYFSETQRNKGNFPGRFSGRQFSNSRSEMNVSTLELGDSALYLCASSSGTGNDEQFFGPGTRLTVL.

This chain links TRBV6-5 with TRBJ2-1; the match to TRBD1 covers 7 bases. Germline assignment: CDR1 MNHEY and CDR2 SVGAGI. V shed 6 bases and J 0 bases; nucleotides not matched to a gene: 5. The CDR3 length is 15 residues. The CDR3 coding sequence is TGTGCCAGCAGCCACAGGGGCCGCTCCTACAATGAGCAGTTCTTC. This codes for CASSHRGRSYNEQFF.

The chain has TRBV5-1 and TRBJ2-7; 8 bases are a match to TRBD1. V trimming: 4 bases; J trimming: 4 bases; junction bases outside the gene matches: 4. Germline V CDR1 and CDR2: SGHRS, YFSETQ. CDR3 size: 13 residues. In DNA form, the CDR3 reads TGCGCCAGCAGCGCGGACAGGGAGTACGAGCAGTACTTC. Translation: CASSADREYEQYF.

V gene TRBV7-9 combines with J gene TRBJ1-3; D uncertain. The CDR3 is 14 amino acids. Germline V gene sequence: CDR1 SEHNR, CDR2 FQNEAQ (reference sequence). Trimming took off 5 bases at V and 2 bases at J, with 10 bases between the two ends. The DNA of the CDR3 is TGTGCCAGCAGCCCCCAAAATGCTGGAAACACCATATATTTT. It yields the protein CASSPQNAGNTIYF.

The DNA of the CDR3 is TGTGCCACCAGCAGAGCGGTGAGCTCCTACAATGAGCAGTTCTTC. It specifies CATSRAVSSYNEQFF. The genes are TRBV15 and TRBJ2-1, with unresolved D. The CDR3 has 15 residues. Germline-derived CDR1 and CDR2 are LNHNV and YYDKDF (reference sequence). V was clipped by 1 base and J by 0 bases, with 7 bases between them.

This chain joins TRBV19 and TRBJ1-1; the D gene is possibly TRBD1 (5 bases). Germline assignment: CDR1 LNHDA and CDR2 SQIVND (reference sequence). V lost 3 bases, J lost 3 bases, and 11 bases lay in between. The CDR3 consists of 14 residues. The CDR3 spells CASSMGDGYTEAFF. The CDR3 nucleotides read TGTGCCAGTAGTATGGGGGACGGGTACACTGAAGCTTTCTTT. Complete variable domain (other parts from reference TRBV19 and TRBJ1-1): DGGITQSPKYLFRKEGQNVTLSCEQNLNHDAMYWYRQDPGQGLRLIYYSQIVNDFQKGDIAEGYSVSREKKESFPLTVTSAQKNPTAFYLCASSMGDGYTEAFFGQGTRLTVV.

J is TRBJ1-3 and V is TRBV30; no firm D call. Germline assignment: CDR1 GTSNPN and CDR2 SVGIG (reference sequence). This CDR3 is 18 amino acids long. The germline V and J ends were trimmed by 0 bases and 0 bases, with 18 bases remaining between them. In DNA form, the CDR3 reads TGTGCCTGGAGTGTAACAGCCCGAGGACGGGCCTCTGGAAACACCATATATTTT. Protein sequence: CAWSVTARGRASGNTIYF. The full variable domain, completed using reference TRBV30 and TRBJ1-3, is SQTIHQWPATLVQPVGSPLSLECTVEGTSNPNLYWYRQAAGRGLQLLFYSVGIGQISSEVPQNLSASRPQDRQFILSSKKLLLSDSGFYLCAWSVTARGRASGNTIYFGEGSWLTVV.

V usage is TRBV5-1 and J usage is TRBJ1-5; a weak D match, TRBD1 (5 bases). The CDR3 length is 14 residues. Trimming removed 0 bases from V and 8 bases from J, with 12 bases in between. Looked up from germline, CDR1 is SGHRS and CDR2 is YFSETQ. CDR3 coding DNA: TGCGCCAGCAGCTTGGACGGGGGTAGAGAGCCCCAGCATTTT. This sequence encodes CASSLDGGREPQHF.

The chain combines TRBV5-6 with TRBJ1-1, with D unclear. This CDR3 has 14 amino acids. Germline loops: CDR1 SGHDT, CDR2 YYEEEE. Trimming took 4 bases from V and 3 from J, leaving 13 bases between them. This chain's CDR3 is CASSPQLSDTEAFF. The CDR3 nucleotides are TGTGCCAGCAGCCCCCAGTTAAGTGACACTGAAGCTTTCTTT.

The chain joins TRBV2 to TRBJ1-4, with D hard to call. V lost 4 bases and J 4 bases, leaving 7 bases between the germline ends. This CDR3 contains 13 residues. CDR1 and CDR2 (germline): SNHLY, FYNNEI. Written as DNA, the CDR3 is TGTGCCAGCAGTGTGGAACGTAATGAAAAACTGTTTTTT. Residues: CASSVERNEKLFF.

This clone was found a few times. Here the CDR3 reads CASSQQNTEAFF. CDR3 coding DNA: TGTGCCAGCAGCCAGCAAAACACTGAAGCTTTCTTT. This chain links TRBV7-9 with TRBJ1-1; no firm D call. The germline V and J ends were trimmed by 5 bases and 2 bases, with 6 bases remaining between them. This CDR3 contains 12 residues. Per germline, CDR1 SEHNR and CDR2 FQNEAQ (reference sequence).

The CDR3 loop is CASSRQGRGTGELFF. In nucleotides, the CDR3 is TGTGCCAGCAGTCGACAGGGGAGAGGCACCGGGGAGCTGTTTTTT. The chain is built from TRBV6-9 and TRBJ2-2; TRBD1 matches 8 bases. Germline V lookup: CDR1 MNHGY, CDR2 SVAAGI. V lost 5 bases, J lost 4 bases, and 6 bases stayed unmatched. This CDR3 contains 15 residues.

This clone was seen more than once but under ten times. V usage is TRBV15 and J usage is TRBJ2-5; D gene unclear. V was cut by 6 bases and J by 4 bases, with 9 bases left in between. There are 12 residues in the CDR3. Germline CDR1 reads LNHNV; CDR2 reads YYDKDF (reference sequence). CDR3 DNA: TGTGCCACCAGGTCCAATTCAGAGACCCAGTACTTC. It encodes CATRSNSETQYF.

V usage is TRBV11-2 and J usage is TRBJ2-1, with 9 nucleotides matching TRBD1. After removal of 5 bases from V and 6 bases from J, the junction contained 11 bases not matched to a gene. This CDR3 has 16 residues. Germline V lookup: CDR1 SGHAT, CDR2 FQNNGV. CDR3 sequence reads: CASSHRRDRVGNEQFF. The CDR3 DNA is TGTGCCAGCAGCCACCGCCGGGACAGGGTGGGCAATGAGCAGTTCTTC.

The J gene is TRBJ2-5, the V gene TRBV5-1, with a possible D match to TRBD1 (5 bases). Trimming shortened V by 0 bases and J by 1 base, and 13 bases separated the two germline ends. Germline-derived CDR1 and CDR2 are SGHRS and YFSETQ. The CDR3 totals 16 residues. The CDR3 DNA reads as TGCGCCAGCAGCTTGGGGCAGGGTGCCACCCAAGAGACCCAGTACTTC. This codes for CASSLGQGATQETQYF.

This chain joins TRBV9 and TRBJ2-7, with TRBD2 as a possible D gene (6 bases). The V gene's germline CDR1 is SGDLS and CDR2 YYNGEE. Trimming pared 0 bases from V and 2 bases from J, leaving 12 bases between. The CDR3 loop spans 15 amino acids. In nucleotides, the CDR3 is TGTGCCAGCAGCGTAGGCTGGACTACCACCTACGAGCAGTACTTC. It yields the protein CASSVGWTTTYEQYF.

The V gene is TRBV5-4, the J gene TRBJ1-1; D is uncertain. The germline V gene has CDR1 SGHNT and CDR2 YYREEE (reference sequence). This CDR3 is built from 15 residues. Trimming stripped 0 bases from V and 0 bases from J, with 9 bases between. CDR3 residues: CASSLGGGMNTEAFF. The CDR3 DNA sequence: TGTGCCAGCAGCTTGGGAGGCGGGATGAACACTGAAGCTTTCTTT.

J is TRBJ1-3 and V is TRBV7-2; possible D gene TRBD1, 6 bases. The CDR3 is 17 residues long. CDR1 is SGHTA, CDR2 FQGNSA, per germline. V was shortened by 2 bases and J by 0 bases, with 14 bases between the two germline ends. The CDR3 nucleotides are TGTGCCAGCAGCTTAATAACAGGGACAAGCTCTGGAAACACCATATATTTT. Amino acids: CASSLITGTSSGNTIYF.

This clone was detected once. The rearrangement uses TRBV4-2 and TRBJ2-7, with 12 positions matching TRBD2. The CDR3 runs to 15 residues. Germline loops: CDR1 LGHNA, CDR2 YNFKEQ. Trimming removed 4 bases from V and 2 bases from J; junction bases left unmatched: 3. This CDR3 is CASSLTSGGTYEQYF. The CDR3 bases are TGTGCCAGCAGCCTCACTAGCGGGGGGACCTACGAGCAGTACTTC.